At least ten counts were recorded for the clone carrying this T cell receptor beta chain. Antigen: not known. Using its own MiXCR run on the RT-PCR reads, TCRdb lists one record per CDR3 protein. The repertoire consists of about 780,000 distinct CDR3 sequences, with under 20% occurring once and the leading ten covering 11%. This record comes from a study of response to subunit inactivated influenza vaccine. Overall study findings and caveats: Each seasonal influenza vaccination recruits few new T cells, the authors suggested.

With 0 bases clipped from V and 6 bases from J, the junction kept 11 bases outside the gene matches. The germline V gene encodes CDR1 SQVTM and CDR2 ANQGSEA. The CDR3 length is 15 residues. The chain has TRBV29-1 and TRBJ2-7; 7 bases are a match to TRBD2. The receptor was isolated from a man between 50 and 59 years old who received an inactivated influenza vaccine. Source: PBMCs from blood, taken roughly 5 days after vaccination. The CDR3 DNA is TGCAGCGTTGAAGACGGGACGGGAGGAAGCGGCGAGCAGTACTTC. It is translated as CSVEDGTGGSGEQYF.